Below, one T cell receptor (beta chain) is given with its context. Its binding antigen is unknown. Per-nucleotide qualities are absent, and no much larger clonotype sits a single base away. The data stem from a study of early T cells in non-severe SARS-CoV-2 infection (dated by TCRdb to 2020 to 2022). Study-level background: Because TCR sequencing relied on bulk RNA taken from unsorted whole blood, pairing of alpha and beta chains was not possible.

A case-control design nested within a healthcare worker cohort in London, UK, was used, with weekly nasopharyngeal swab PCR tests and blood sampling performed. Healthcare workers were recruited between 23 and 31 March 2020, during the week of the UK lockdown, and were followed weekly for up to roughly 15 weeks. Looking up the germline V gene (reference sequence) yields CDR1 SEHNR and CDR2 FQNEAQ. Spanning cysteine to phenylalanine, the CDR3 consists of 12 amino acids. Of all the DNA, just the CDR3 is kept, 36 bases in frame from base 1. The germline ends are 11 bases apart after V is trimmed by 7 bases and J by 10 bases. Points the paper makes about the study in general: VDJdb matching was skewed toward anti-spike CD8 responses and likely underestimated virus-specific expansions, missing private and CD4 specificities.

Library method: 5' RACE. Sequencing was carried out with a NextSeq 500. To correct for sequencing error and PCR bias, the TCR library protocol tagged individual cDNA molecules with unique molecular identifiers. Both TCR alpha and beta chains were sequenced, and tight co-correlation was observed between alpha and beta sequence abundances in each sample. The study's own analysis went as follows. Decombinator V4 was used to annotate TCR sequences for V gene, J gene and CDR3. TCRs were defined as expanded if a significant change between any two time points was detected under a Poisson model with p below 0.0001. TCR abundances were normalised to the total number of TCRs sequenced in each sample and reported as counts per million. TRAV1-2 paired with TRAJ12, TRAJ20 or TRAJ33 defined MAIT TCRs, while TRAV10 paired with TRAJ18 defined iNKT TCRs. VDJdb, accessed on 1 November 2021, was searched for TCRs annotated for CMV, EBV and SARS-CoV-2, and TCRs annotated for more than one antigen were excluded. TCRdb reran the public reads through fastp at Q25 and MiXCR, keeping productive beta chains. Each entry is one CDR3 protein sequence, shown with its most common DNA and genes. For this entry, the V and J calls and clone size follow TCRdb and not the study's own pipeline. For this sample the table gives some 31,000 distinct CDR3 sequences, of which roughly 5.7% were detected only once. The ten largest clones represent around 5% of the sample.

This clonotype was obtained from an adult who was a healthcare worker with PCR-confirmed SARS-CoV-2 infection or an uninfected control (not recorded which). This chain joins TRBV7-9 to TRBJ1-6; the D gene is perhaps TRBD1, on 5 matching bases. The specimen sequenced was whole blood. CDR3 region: CASNWGGSPLHF. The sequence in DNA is TGTGCCAGCAACTGGGGCGGCTCACCCCTCCACTTT.